This T cell receptor (beta chain) comes out of a study of T cells in Graves' hyperthyroidism and ophthalmopathy (dated by TCRdb to about 2019). Turning to the overall study: Peripheral blood samples were taken at initial diagnosis, before any treatment was given. The paper reports TCR Vbeta CDR3 sequencing of over 120 peripheral blood samples: 43 ophthalmopathy, under 85 hyperthyroidism and around 17 progressor patients. After sampling, hyperthyroidism patients received methimazole starting at 30 mg daily, and ophthalmopathy patients received high-dose intravenous methylprednisolone. Whether ophthalmopathy could be predicted prospectively was tested in an independent validation cohort made up of under 20 hyperthyroidism patients plus 17 patients who later progressed to ophthalmopathy. A discovery cohort of about 96 patients, roughly 43 with Graves' ophthalmopathy and 57 with stable Graves' hyperthyroidism, was used to find distinguishing TCR V-J signatures. Thyroid tissue and blood T-cell repertoires from over 5 Graves' hyperthyroidism patients were also compared in the study. For training and testing, the 110 or so patients in the discovery cohort were randomly divided in a 7:3 ratio. The paper as a whole reports these results and caveats: A 13 V-J signature model separated ophthalmopathy from stable hyperthyroidism, with roughly 88% sensitivity and 81.08% specificity in cross-validation and 80%/75% in testing. Most expanded thyroid clonotypes (frequency above 0.001) were also detected in blood, suggesting blood repertoires may reflect thyroid immune responses. In validation, the model predicted progression to ophthalmopathy with 55% to 71% sensitivity and approximately 72% specificity, a median of 6.5 months before onset. Sample size was not statistically predetermined, and blinding of investigators to group allocation was not performed.

Relative to germline, V is missing 6 bases and J is missing 5 bases, with 4 bases of the junction outside any gene match. Based on the germline V gene (reference sequence), the CDR1 and CDR2 sequences are LGHDT and YNNKEL. CDR3 length: 13 amino acids, cysteine to phenylalanine. CDR3 DNA is the only sequence kept; it has 39 bases, read in frame from the first base. The TCR beta CDR3 regions were amplified from RNA transcripts. The TCR CDR3 was subjected to a first round of RT-PCR using the HTBI primer set and the Qiagen OneStep RT-PCR kit. Libraries were constructed in a second round of multiplex PCR, after which size selection and purification were carried out. Libraries were sequenced paired-end with 100 bp reads on an Illumina HiSeq2000. The paper's processing steps were these. SOAPnuke was used to process the raw data, throwing out any read that contained adapters or uncalled bases, had a mean Phred below 15, or lacked an exact constant-primer or identifier match. COPE v1.2.5 was used to merge high-quality paired reads, and clonotypes were defined as unique nucleotide sequences. Clonotypes were aligned to IMGT TRBV, TRBD and TRBJ reference segments using MiTCR v1.1. Analysis was restricted to V-J combinations with a frequency above 0.0001, which covered 98% to 99.2% of repertoires. A TCS score was defined as the ratio between F50 (clonal expansion) and ExV (chaos), using BLOSUM62-based TCRdist between CDR3 peptides within each V-J. Welch's t-statistics and random forest reduced fewer than 600 V-J features to 13, which were used in a naive Bayes classifier (R e1071). TCRdb redid the processing of the public reads, applying fastp at Q25 and MiXCR, and retained in-frame beta chains. Each record represents a unique CDR3 protein, reported with the most common genes and DNA among its rows. Here the V and J calls rest on TCRdb's processing, not on the authors' analysis. For this sample there are around 530,000 distinct CDR3 sequences; 17% appear just once. The ten largest make up around 17% of the sample.

Ophthalmopathy patients had moderately to severely active disease, Clinical Activity Score of at least 3, NOSPECS grade of at least 4, and duration under 3 months. Exclusion was applied to patients with uncontrolled infections, other autoimmune diseases, pregnancy or lactation. Diagnoses were established on the basis of clinical symptoms, serum thyroxine and TRAb, thyroid ultrasound, and orbital computed tomography. PBMCs were isolated from more than 9 ml of fresh peripheral blood by Ficoll-Paque density gradient centrifugation. Trizol reagent was used to extract total RNA, and RNA quality was then checked on an Agilent 2100 Bioanalyzer. This clonotype was recorded many times. Its antigen is still unknown. Within one base of it there is no much larger clone, and no base qualities were kept.

The sequenced sample was blood. The rearranged segments are TRBV3-1 and TRBJ2-5, with 9 bases matching TRBD1. This clonotype was sampled from a woman aged 18-30 years with Graves' ophthalmopathy. The DNA sequence is TGTGCCAGCAGACAGGGGGCGAAGGAGACCCAGTACTTC. Protein translation: CASRQGAKETQYF.